This TCR beta chain was sequenced during a study of Graves' ophthalmopathy and Graves' hyperthyroidism. Study background: Upon initial diagnosis and before any treatment, peripheral blood was collected. Overall study results and limits: The majority of expanded thyroid clonotypes above 0.001 frequency also occurred in blood.

Looked up from germline, CDR1 is DFQATT and CDR2 is SNEGSKA (reference sequence). This CDR3 contains 13 residues. J gave up 3 bases and V 6 bases, and 5 bases lay outside the gene matches. This clonotype was seen many times. Its matching antigen is unknown. The study amplified TCR beta CDR3 regions using RNA transcripts. An initial RT-PCR round employing HTBI primers preceded a second-round multiplex PCR. TCRdb re-called the multiplex PCR reads with MiXCR, one entry per CDR3 protein. This sample carries 200,000 to 250,000 distinct CDR3 sequences, around a fifth of them seen once, and the ten largest clones take roughly 39%. Uncontrolled infections, pregnancy, lactation or other autoimmune diseases led to patient exclusion.

The chain uses TRBV20-1 and TRBJ1-5; 7 bases agree with TRBD1. Material for sequencing was peripheral blood. This TCR was sampled from a woman between 50 and 59 years old with Graves' ophthalmopathy. CDR3 sequence reads: CSARGQVNQPQHF. In nucleotides, the CDR3 is TGCAGTGCCCGTGGACAGGTCAATCAGCCCCAGCATTTT.